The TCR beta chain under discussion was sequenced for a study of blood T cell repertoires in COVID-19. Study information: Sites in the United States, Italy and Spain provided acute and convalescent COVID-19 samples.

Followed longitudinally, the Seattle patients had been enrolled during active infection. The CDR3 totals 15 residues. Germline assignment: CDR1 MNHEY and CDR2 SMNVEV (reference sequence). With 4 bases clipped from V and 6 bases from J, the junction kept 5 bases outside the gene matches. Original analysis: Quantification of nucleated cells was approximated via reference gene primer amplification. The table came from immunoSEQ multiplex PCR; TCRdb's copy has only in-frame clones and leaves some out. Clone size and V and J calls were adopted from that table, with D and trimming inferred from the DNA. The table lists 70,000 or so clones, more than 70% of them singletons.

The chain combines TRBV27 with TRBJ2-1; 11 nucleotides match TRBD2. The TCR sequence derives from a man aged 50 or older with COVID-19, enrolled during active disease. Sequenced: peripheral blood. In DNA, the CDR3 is TGTGCCAGCAGTTCCTCGGGACTAGCGGTCAATGAGCAGTTCTTC. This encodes CASSSSGLAVNEQFF.